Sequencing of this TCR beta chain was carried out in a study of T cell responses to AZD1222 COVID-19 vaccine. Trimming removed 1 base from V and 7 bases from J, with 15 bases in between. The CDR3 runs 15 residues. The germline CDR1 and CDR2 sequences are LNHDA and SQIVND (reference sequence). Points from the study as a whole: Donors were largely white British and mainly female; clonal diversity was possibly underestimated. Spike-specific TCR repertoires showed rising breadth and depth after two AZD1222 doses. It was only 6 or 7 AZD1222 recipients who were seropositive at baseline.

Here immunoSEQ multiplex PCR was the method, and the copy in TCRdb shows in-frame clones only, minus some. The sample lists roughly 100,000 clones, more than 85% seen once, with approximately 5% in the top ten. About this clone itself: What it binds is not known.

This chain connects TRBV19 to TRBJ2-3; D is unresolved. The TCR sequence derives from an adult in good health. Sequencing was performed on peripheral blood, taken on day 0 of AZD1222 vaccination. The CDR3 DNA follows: TGTGCCAGTAGTATAGCGCAAGACTTAGGGCATACGCAGTATTTT. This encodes CASSIAQDLGHTQYF.